These 5 T cell receptor beta chains came from one sample sequenced in a study of cytotoxic CD8 clonotypes in ibrutinib-treated CLL. Sequencing was performed with immunoSEQ multiplex PCR; in TCRdb, only in-frame clones are kept and a portion is missing. The table has some 150,000 clones, around three quarters seen once. The sequenced sample was PBMCs, obtained after 12 months of ibrutinib treatment. These receptors came from a human donor with chronic lymphocytic leukemia.

The V call is TRBV29-1, the J call TRBJ1-1; D is undetermined. Germline V CDR1 and CDR2: SQVTM, ANQGSEA. The CDR3 has 13 residues. Trimming took 2 bases from V and 1 from J, leaving 8 bases between them. CDR3 nucleotides: TGCAGCGTTGAAACCTCTAGGAACACTGAAGCTTTCTTT. Its translation: CSVETSRNTEAFF.

In DNA, the CDR3 is TGTGCCTGGAAGACTGGACTAGCACTGTTCTTC. Translating it yields CAWKTGLALFF. The chain carries TRBV30 and TRBJ2-1, with TRBD2 matching 8 bases. V gave up 4 bases and J gave up 15 bases; unmatched junction bases: 8. This CDR3 comprises 11 residues. Germline assignment: CDR1 GTSNPN and CDR2 SVGIG (reference sequence). The full variable domain, its missing parts supplied by reference TRBV30 and TRBJ2-1, is SQTIHQWPATLVQPVGSPLSLECTVEGTSNPNLYWYRQAAGRGLQLLFYSVGIGQISSEVPQNLSASRPQDRQFILSSKKLLLSDSGFYLCAWKTGLALFFGPGTRLTVL.

This chain uses TRBV7-9 with TRBJ2-3; TRBD2 matches 11 bases. V gave up 5 bases and J gave up 1 base; unmatched junction bases: 11. CDR3 length: 18 residues. Germline V gene data show CDR1 as SEHNR and CDR2 as FQNEAQ (reference sequence). The CDR3 DNA reads as TGTGCCAGCAGCCCTCGCACTAGCGGGAGCCCTCGCACAGATACGCAGTATTTT. Translating gives CASSPRTSGSPRTDTQYF. Combining the CDR3 with reference TRBV7-9 and TRBJ2-3 gives the whole variable domain DTGVSQNPRHKITKRGQNVTFRCDPISEHNRLYWYRQTLGQGPEFLTYFQNEAQLEKSRLLSDRFSAERPKGSFSTLEIQRTEQGDSAMYLCASSPRTSGSPRTDTQYFGPGTRLTVL.

J is TRBJ1-2 and V is TRBV7-9, with TRBD1 as a possible D gene (6 bases). Trimming cost V 8 bases and J 7 bases, with 17 bases left between them. CDR1 SEHNR and CDR2 FQNEAQ come from the germline V gene (reference sequence). There are 13 residues in the CDR3. CDR3 nucleotides: TGTGCCAGCGGGCTCCAGGACAGACCTGGCTACACCTTC. Translation gives CASGLQDRPGYTF.

The rearrangement uses TRBV4-3 and TRBJ2-1; 7 bases are a match to TRBD2. V was pared by 5 bases and J by 5 bases, with 12 bases of the junction left unmatched. CDR3 size: 16 residues. Germline CDR1 and CDR2: LGHNA and YSLEER. CDR3 amino acids: CASSYKRAGQNNEQFF. CDR3 coding DNA: TGCGCCAGCAGCTACAAAAGAGCGGGGCAAAACAATGAGCAGTTCTTC.